This TCR beta chain was documented in a study of response to subunit inactivated influenza vaccine. Study-wide points: Authors suggested each seasonal influenza vaccination recruits few new T cells.

MiXCR, applied by TCRdb to the RT-PCR reads, yields one record per CDR3 protein. This table holds about 700,000 distinct CDR3 sequences, approximately 15% found once. Trimming removed 10 bases from V and 2 bases from J; junction bases left unmatched: 6. This CDR3 has 15 residues. Germline CDR1 reads ENHRY; CDR2 reads SYGVKD. There are a few counts of this clonotype. Its antigen is unidentified. The sequence derives from a man between 50 and 59 years old who received an inactivated influenza vaccine. The material was PBMCs from blood, obtained 14 to 15 days before vaccination. V usage is TRBV10-3 and J usage is TRBJ2-7, with TRBD2 identical over 15 bases. The CDR3 loop reads CATGLAGGGTYEQYF. In DNA form, the CDR3 reads TGTGCCACCGGACTAGCGGGGGGGGGTACCTACGAGCAGTACTTC.